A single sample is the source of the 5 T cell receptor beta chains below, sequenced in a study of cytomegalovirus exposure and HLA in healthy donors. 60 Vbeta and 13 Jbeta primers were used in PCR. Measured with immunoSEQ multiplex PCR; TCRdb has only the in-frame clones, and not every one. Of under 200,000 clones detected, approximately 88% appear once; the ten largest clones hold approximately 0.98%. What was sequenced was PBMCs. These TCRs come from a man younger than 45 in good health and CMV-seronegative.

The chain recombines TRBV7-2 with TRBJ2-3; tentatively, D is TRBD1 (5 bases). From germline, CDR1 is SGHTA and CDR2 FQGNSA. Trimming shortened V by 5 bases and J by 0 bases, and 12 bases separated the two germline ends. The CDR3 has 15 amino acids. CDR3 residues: CASSPQGSSTDTQYF. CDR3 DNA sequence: TGTGCCAGCAGCCCTCAGGGAAGTAGCACAGATACGCAGTATTTT.

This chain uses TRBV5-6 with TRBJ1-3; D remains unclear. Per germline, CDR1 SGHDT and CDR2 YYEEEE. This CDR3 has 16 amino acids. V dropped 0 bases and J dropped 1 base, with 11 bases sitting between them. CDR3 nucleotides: TGTGCCAGCAGCTTGGAAGAGGCGGGGTCTGGAAACACCATATATTTT. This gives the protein CASSLEEAGSGNTIYF.

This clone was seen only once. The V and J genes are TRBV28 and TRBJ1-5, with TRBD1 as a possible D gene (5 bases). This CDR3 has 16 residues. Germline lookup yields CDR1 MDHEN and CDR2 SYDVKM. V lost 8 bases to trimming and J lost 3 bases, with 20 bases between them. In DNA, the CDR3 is TGTGCCAGCCGCCGCGGGGCCCGGACCTACAATCAGCCCCAGCATTTT. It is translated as CASRRGARTYNQPQHF.

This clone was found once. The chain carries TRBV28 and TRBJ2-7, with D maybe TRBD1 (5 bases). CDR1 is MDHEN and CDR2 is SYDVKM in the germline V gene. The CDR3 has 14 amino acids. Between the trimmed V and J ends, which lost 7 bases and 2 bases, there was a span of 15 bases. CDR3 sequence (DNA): TGTGCCAGCAAACCCCAGGGCGGAACCTACGAGCAGTACTTC. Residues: CASKPQGGTYEQYF.

As DNA, the CDR3 is TGTGCCAGCAGTGAAATGGGAGTAGGTGGCTACACCTTC. Translating gives CASSEMGVGGYTF. The J gene is TRBJ1-2, the V gene TRBV2; D uncertain. The V and J ends lost 2 bases and 7 bases respectively, with 11 bases between them. Germline-derived CDR1 and CDR2 are SNHLY and FYNNEI. This CDR3 spans 13 amino acids.